This T cell receptor beta chain was captured in a study of blood T cell repertoires in COVID-19. TCRdb keeps only in-frame clones here, not all; method: immunoSEQ multiplex PCR. The sample lists hundreds of thousands of clones, more than 70% occurring once. Trimming cost V 0 bases and J 5 bases; bases outside gene matches: 5. The CDR3 runs 15 residues. The germline gives CDR1 SGDLS, CDR2 YYNGEE. This clone turned up a few times. The receptor was isolated from a woman between 65 and 79 years old with COVID-19, enrolled during active disease. Source material: peripheral blood. The chain recombines TRBV9 with TRBJ2-7, with 10 bases matching TRBD1. The CDR3 DNA follows: TGTGCCAGCAGCGTAGAAGGGACAGGGGACGACGAGCAGTACTTC. Translation gives CASSVEGTGDDEQYF.